The present TCR beta chain was sequenced within a study of blood T cell repertoires in COVID-19. Study summary: Sites across the United States, Italy and Spain contributed samples from acute and convalescent COVID-19. Sources were T cells, B-cell-depleted T cells, or PBMCs; the material itself was cDNA or gDNA.

In the original analysis: Amplifying reference gene primers gave estimates of nucleated cell counts. TCRdb's table, derived via immunoSEQ multiplex PCR, lists solely in-frame clones and lacks some. From that table come the V and J calls and clone size; the DNA was used to work out D and trimming. The sample yields 150,000 or so clones, 70% to 90% seen once. Per germline, CDR1 SQVTM and CDR2 ANQGSEA. This CDR3 is 17 amino acids long. With V trimmed by 1 base and J by 5 bases, 14 bases remained unmatched. Input material: peripheral blood. This sequence joins TRBV29-1 and TRBJ2-5, with 9 bases fitting TRBD2. The sequence derives from a woman aged 35 to 49 with active or convalescent COVID-19. In DNA, the CDR3 is TGCAGCGTTGAAGCTATCCTGAGCGGGGGGCCCCTGGAGACCCAGTACTTC. It yields the protein CSVEAILSGGPLETQYF.